Detailed here is one T cell receptor (beta chain). TCRdb keeps only in-frame clones here, not all; method: immunoSEQ multiplex PCR. The sample shows 50,000 to 60,000 clones, about nine tenths of them seen only once. The sample originates from a study of T cell changes during pregnancy in multiple sclerosis. With 4 bases removed from V and 9 bases from J, the gap between germline ends came to 16 bases. Germline CDR1 and CDR2: SGHTA and FQGNSA. The length of the CDR3 is 15 residues. The sample was peripheral blood, taken after pregnancy. The V and J genes are TRBV7-2 and TRBJ1-6, with D tentatively TRBD1 (6 bases). This TCR derives from a female donor with multiple sclerosis, enrolled in a pregnancy study. The CDR3 nucleotides are TGTGCCAGCAGCTCACAGGGCGGGAGCCTTTCACCCCTCCACTTT. This codes for CASSSQGGSLSPLHF.